This TCR beta chain was identified during a study of T cells and Merkel cell carcinoma outcomes. Measured with immunoSEQ multiplex PCR; TCRdb has only the in-frame clones, and not every one. There are 5,000 to 8,000 clones in the sample; 90% occur only once, and 2.8% lies in the top ten. Germline CDR1 reads SGHNT; CDR2 reads YENEEA. The CDR3 sequence is 15 residues long. The ends were cut back, 4 bases at V and 5 bases at J, with 14 bases in the middle. Study-level results: In Merkel cell carcinoma, repertoire and T-cell density reportedly predicted outcomes.

For this clone: Its antigen remains unknown.

Sequencing was carried out using tumor tissue from Merkel cell carcinoma. The TCR was taken from a human donor with Merkel cell carcinoma. The chain couples TRBV11-3 to TRBJ2-2; D is perhaps TRBD2 (6 bases). DNA for the CDR3: TGTGCCAGCAGCTCCCGGGACTCAGGTACCGGGGAGCTGTTTTTT. It codes for CASSSRDSGTGELFF. Full variable domain (remainder filled in from reference TRBV11-3 and TRBJ2-2): EAGVVQSPRYKIIEKKQPVAFWCNPISGHNTLYWYLQNLGQGPELLIRYENEEAVDDSQLPKDRFSAERLKGVDSTLKIQPAELGDSAVYLCASSSRDSGTGELFFGEGSRLTVL.